These 14 T cell receptor beta chains share one sample of origin, sequenced in a study of CD8 T cells in Susac syndrome. RNA in amounts of roughly 0.5 to 1 ug was reverse transcribed with random hexamers. From the immunoSEQ multiplex PCR reads, TCRdb called clonotypes with MiXCR, one entry per CDR3 protein. The repertoire consists of more than 85,000 distinct CDR3 sequences, with about 94% occurring once and the leading ten covering 0.3% to 0.35%. Source material: CD4+ T cells from PBMCs. Source of these receptors: a human donor with Susac syndrome.

The chain uses TRBV7-3 and TRBJ2-7; 9 nucleotides match TRBD1. The germline V gene has CDR1 SGHTA and CDR2 FQGTGA. This CDR3 is 14 amino acids long. Germline trimming cut 5 bases from V and 4 bases from J; bases unmatched to any gene: 6. The CDR3 sequence: CASSIGQGRYEQYF. The CDR3 coding sequence is TGTGCCAGCAGCATCGGACAGGGGAGGTACGAGCAGTACTTC.

The chain couples TRBV6-5 to TRBJ2-1; D unclear. Germline CDR1 is MNHEY and CDR2 is SVGAGI. The CDR3 loop spans 13 amino acids. Between the trimmed V and J ends, which lost 6 bases and 7 bases, there was a span of 13 bases. CDR3 residues: CASSPILQNEQFF. The DNA of the CDR3 is TGTGCCAGCAGCCCCATCCTCCAAAATGAGCAGTTCTTC.

J is TRBJ1-2 and V is TRBV28, with TRBD1 identical over 8 bases. The germline V gene has CDR1 MDHEN and CDR2 SYDVKM. V shed 3 bases, J shed 6 bases, and the junction held 6 bases outside the gene matches. CDR3 size: 14 residues. CDR3 protein: CASSFGQGAHGYTF. CDR3 nucleotides: TGTGCCAGCAGTTTTGGGCAGGGGGCGCATGGCTACACCTTC.

CDR3 loop: CSAKGGGSQETQYF. The DNA for the CDR3 is TGCAGTGCTAAGGGCGGGGGCTCCCAAGAGACCCAGTACTTC. V usage is TRBV20-1 and J usage is TRBJ2-5; possibly TRBD2 for D (7 bases). Germline loops: CDR1 DFQATT, CDR2 SNEGSKA (reference sequence). V was pared by 4 bases and J by 1 base, with 13 bases between. The CDR3 extends over 14 amino acids.

The V call is TRBV29-1, the J call TRBJ1-1; 10 bases are shared with TRBD1. The CDR3 totals 14 residues. Germline V gene sequence: CDR1 SQVTM, CDR2 ANQGSEA. J lost 1 base, V lost 4 bases, and 3 bases had no gene match. The CDR3 coding sequence is TGCAGCGTTGGACAGGGGGCTCAGAACACTGAAGCTTTCTTT. This translates into CSVGQGAQNTEAFF.

The chain couples TRBV20-1 to TRBJ2-5, with 9 nucleotides matching TRBD1. This CDR3 region has 14 residues. Losses at the gene ends were 6 bases for V and 0 bases for J; bases not matched to a gene: 5. Germline lookup yields CDR1 DFQATT and CDR2 SNEGSKA (reference sequence). CDR3 nucleotides: TGCAGTGCCTTCCGGGACAGGGACCAAGAGACCCAGTACTTC. It is translated as CSAFRDRDQETQYF.

V and J are TRBV2 and TRBJ1-2; TRBD1 matches at 7 bases. CDR1 and CDR2 from the germline V gene are SNHLY and FYNNEI. The CDR3 is 15 amino acids. V gave up 5 bases and J gave up 0 bases; unmatched junction bases: 6. CDR3 nucleotides: TGTGCCAGCAGTTTTAACAGGGGAGCTAACTATGGCTACACCTTC. Its translation: CASSFNRGANYGYTF.

The chain has TRBV6-5 and TRBJ1-6; no clear D. CDR3 size: 13 residues. CDR1 and CDR2 (germline): MNHEY, SVGAGI. Trimming pared 0 bases from V and 9 bases from J, leaving 6 bases between. The CDR3 nucleotides read TGTGCCAGCAGTTACTCGATAGCTTCACCCCTCCACTTT. Amino acid sequence: CASSYSIASPLHF.

Turning to this clonotype: The junction and the germline gene differ at one end; a read error may be behind it. The chain carries TRBV7-3 and TRBJ2-2, with 11 positions matching TRBD2. In germline, CDR1 is SGHTA, CDR2 FQGTGA. The CDR3 loop spans 20 amino acids. The CDR3 reads CASSPSATSGGPSGTGELVF. The DNA of the CDR3 is TGTGCCAGCAGCCCTTCGGCTACTAGCGGGGGCCCTTCTGGGACCGGGGAGCTGGTTTTT.

This chain links TRBV24-1 with TRBJ2-2; D is ambiguous. Germline V gene data show CDR1 as KGHDR and CDR2 as SFDVKD. The V end was cut by 7 bases, the J end by 3 bases, with 8 bases between. This CDR3 contains 13 residues. The CDR3: CATRTRDTGELFF. CDR3 bases: TGTGCCACCAGGACCCGGGACACCGGGGAGCTGTTTTTT.

The chain carries TRBV5-6 and TRBJ1-5; weak D call: TRBD1 (5 bases). Trimming took off 0 bases at V and 3 bases at J, with 10 bases between the two ends. The CDR3 contains 15 residues. From germline, CDR1 is SGHDT and CDR2 YYEEEE. Here the CDR3 reads CASSLGDSTNQPQHF. For the CDR3, the DNA is TGTGCCAGCAGCTTGGGAGACAGCACCAATCAGCCCCAGCATTTT.

The CDR3 here is CASSTLAGATDTQYF. CDR3 nucleotide sequence: TGTGCCAGCAGTACACTAGCGGGGGCCACAGATACGCAGTATTTT. The chain carries TRBV6-5 and TRBJ2-3; 11 bases agree with TRBD2. V was pared by 5 bases and J by 2 bases, with 3 bases of the junction left unmatched. The CDR3 has 15 amino acids. Looked up from germline, CDR1 is MNHEY and CDR2 is SVGAGI.

The CDR3: CASFRDTQETQYF. The CDR3 bases are TGTGCCAGTTTCCGGGACACTCAAGAGACCCAGTACTTC. J is TRBJ2-5 and V is TRBV2, with a tentative D call TRBD1 (6 bases). Per germline, CDR1 SNHLY and CDR2 FYNNEI. The CDR3 is 13 amino acids. V was trimmed by 9 bases and J by 2 bases, leaving 13 bases between them.

This chain uses TRBV30 with TRBJ1-5; no firm D call. The CDR3 is made up of 14 amino acids. Per the germline V gene, CDR1 is GTSNPN and CDR2 is SVGIG (reference sequence). Trimming left V 2 bases short and J 4 bases short, with 12 bases between. The CDR3 is CAWSSRGFNQPQHF. The CDR3 DNA reads TGTGCCTGGAGTTCTCGGGGATTTAATCAGCCCCAGCATTTT.